These T cell receptor beta chains were read from a single sample in a study of blood T cell repertoires in COVID-19. Clones were sequenced by immunoSEQ multiplex PCR, and TCRdb holds only the in-frame ones, with some missing. The data show around 42,000 clones, approximately 90% seen once. Material for sequencing was peripheral blood. The receptors come from a human donor in a cohort sampled during active COVID-19. Each CDR3 is given without its conserved first and last residue. Each record gives: V gene, D gene, CDR3 length, CDR3 protein. D genes are given only for firm matches.

>TRBV7-3|NA|14
ASSPLEGAGIVEQF
>TRBV3-1/TRBV3-2|NA|11
ASSQTSDNGYT
>TRBV28|NA|10
ASRGPATEAF
>TRBV3-1/TRBV3-2|NA|13
ASSQERTMAYEQY
>TRBV27|TRBD2|15
ASSLGPPTGGSYEQY
>TRBV7-2|TRBD2|15
ASSSRLAGGPGETQY
>TRBV4-1|NA|13
ASSQKSTGNTEAF
>TRBV4-1|NA|13
ASSPGRGGNQPQH
>TRBV19|NA|11
ASSIEPRTEAF
>TRBV5-5|TRBD1|12
ASSLGQMNTEAF
>TRBV11-3|TRBD2|17
ASSLDHGPGTSLRYEQY
>TRBV5-4|TRBD2|10
ASSTLAGRQY
>TRBV27|TRBD2|15
ASSFESPRTRPNEQF
>TRBV9|TRBD2|17
ASSTRLAGGLSSYNEQF
>TRBV5-1|TRBD1|17
ASSLVTRQGSSGANVLT
>TRBV5-5|NA|16
ASSPDLWGTNAYNEQF
>TRBV27|NA|11
ASSPSYTGEQY
>TRBV28|NA|10
ASSYTLYEAF
>TRBV5-5|TRBD1|12
ASSLGTGQFEQY
>TRBV2|NA|12
ASSLHGGSYEQY
>TRBV12-3/TRBV12-4|TRBD2|11
ASGTSGRPEQY
>TRBV6-4|NA|11
ASSRDRQETQY
>TRBV20-1|NA|15
SASRPYRDSGNQPQH
>TRBV24-1|NA|11
ATSDPLVETQY
>TRBV12-3/TRBV12-4|NA|10
ASRKTVNEQF
>TRBV27|NA|12
ASRPRGYNSPLH
>TRBV7-3|TRBD1|12
ASSLGQGSNEQY
>TRBV30|TRBD2|15
AWSVGLAGGGAYEQH
>TRBV28|TRBD1|13
ASSPGQDSYQPQH
>TRBV4-2|TRBD1|13
ASSQRRDRVDGYT
>TRBV2|TRBD2|13
ASSERAGGIYEQY
>TRBV6-6|NA|11
ASMMGRNQPQH
>TRBV7-6|TRBD1|14
ASSLTTGAGGYEQY
>TRBV4-1|TRBD2|15
ASSQEEREGLVDTQY
>TRBV7-8|NA|12
ASSLVGEGTEAF
>TRBV4-1|TRBD2|13
ASGTSGSTGYEQY
>TRBV6-5|TRBD1|13
ASSREGAAGNTIY
>TRBV3-1/TRBV3-2|TRBD1|11
ASSLGQGTEAF
>TRBV3-1/TRBV3-2|TRBD1|11
ASSTGTVTEAF
>TRBV25-1|NA|12
ASSEDTVNTEAF
>TRBV5-1|NA|11
ASSSGQTTEAF
>TRBV5-4|NA|12
ASSFDPESYEQY
>TRBV2|NA|14
ASREGPGSSNQPQH
>TRBV14|NA|9
ASSLGSGQY
>TRBV28|TRBD1|13
ASSAGTGSLYGYT
>TRBV11-3|TRBD2|13
ASQVAGGPYNEQF
>TRBV6-5|NA|12
ASSYGQRDTEAF
>TRBV7-2|NA|12
ASRKVGRNYEQY
>TRBV3-1/TRBV3-2|NA|10
ASSPRWNEQY
>TRBV7-2|TRBD1|14
ASSFPGQGAYNEQF